Described below is a single T cell receptor beta chain sequence and its context. Its antigen is currently unknown. Germline CDR1 SEHNR, CDR2 FQNEAQ (reference sequence). Trimming took 7 bases from V and 1 from J, leaving 14 bases between them. The CDR3 is 14 residues long. The whole isolated RNA underwent reverse transcription, so sequencing captured expressed TCRB transcripts. Clones were read by immunoSEQ multiplex PCR, and TCRdb kept only the in-frame ones, dropping some. The sample lists about 360,000 clones, roughly 13% occurring once. This specimen comes from a study of beta chain features in type 1 diabetes. The wider study: Patients shared similar age, gender and cell yields with healthy donors.

Study conclusions and caveats: VDJ junctions in type 1 diabetes patients carried more deletions and fewer insertions.

Naive, central memory, regulatory and stem cell-like memory cells within the CD4+ compartment were sorted using CD45RO/CCR7/CD25/CD127/CD95/CD27. This chain uses TRBV7-9 with TRBJ2-7; D perhaps matches TRBD2 (7 bases). The receptor was isolated from a man aged 18-30 years in good health. The specimen sequenced was naive CD4+ T cells from blood. CDR3 nucleotide sequence: TGTGCCAGCACGTACCGGGGGGCTTCCTACGAGCAGTACTTC. Its protein product is CASTYRGASYEQYF.